Listed here is a single T cell receptor (beta chain). Its matching antigen is unknown. This sample is part of a study of cytomegalovirus exposure and HLA in healthy donors. Study-wide results and caveats: In a later analysis, specific HLA alleles were associated with 16,000 or so TCR beta sequences at a 0.05 false discovery rate. It was reported in a later analysis that an Asian-associated ancestry cluster showed fewer N-insertions than the 666-donor mean. Associated with cytomegalovirus, according to the listing, were around 170 TCR beta chains.

V was cut by 0 bases and J by 2 bases, with 7 bases left in between. The length of the CDR3 is 14 residues. CDR1 and CDR2 from the germline V gene are MGHRA and YSYEKL. 60 Vbeta and 13 Jbeta primers were used in PCR. Sequencing used immunoSEQ multiplex PCR; TCRdb keeps in-frame clones, though not all of them. The table records around 130,000 clones, around 80% of them present only once. Sample: PBMCs. The sequence derives from a woman between 18 and 29 years old in good health and CMV-seropositive. The V and J genes are TRBV4-1 and TRBJ2-5; the D is unclear. The DNA for the CDR3 is TGCGCCAGCAGCCAAGAACACAGTCAAGAGACCCAGTACTTC. It specifies CASSQEHSQETQYF.